The 20 T cell receptor beta chains listed next were all sequenced from one sample in a study of blood T cell repertoires in COVID-19. Measured with immunoSEQ multiplex PCR; TCRdb has only the in-frame clones, and not every one. Here the sample spans over 200,000 clones, 90% to 95% being singletons. The sequenced sample consisted of PBMCs or T cells enriched from blood (not recorded which). These receptors were collected from a human donor in a cohort exposed to, infected with or recovered from COVID-19 (not recorded which). The donor label of this sample is uncertain.

The V gene is TRBV19, the J gene TRBJ1-1; 7 bases match TRBD1. With 7 bases clipped from V and 4 bases from J, the junction kept 3 bases outside the gene matches. CDR1 is LNHDA, CDR2 SQIVND, per germline (reference sequence). The CDR3 length is 12 residues. CDR3 region: CASMTGSTEAFF. CDR3 sequence (DNA): TGTGCCAGTATGACAGGGAGCACTGAAGCTTTCTTT.

This sequence joins TRBV11-2 and TRBJ1-2; no firm D call. Between the trimmed V and J ends, which lost 1 base and 0 bases, there was a span of 15 bases. There are 17 residues in the CDR3. Germline CDR1 reads SGHAT; CDR2 reads FQNNGV. Here the CDR3 DNA reads TGTGCCAGCAGCTTAGGAGGGCGGGGTCCGGCTAACTATGGCTACACCTTC. Encoded protein: CASSLGGRGPANYGYTF.

This clone was seen once. The genes are TRBV7-2 and TRBJ1-5, with D hard to call. The germline V and J ends were trimmed by 1 base and 5 bases, with 12 bases remaining between them. CDR1 and CDR2 from the germline V gene are SGHTA and FQGNSA. This CDR3 has 15 residues. In nucleotides, the CDR3 is TGTGCCAGCAGCTTAGGGCACAGTGCCCATCAGCCCCAGCATTTT. Encoded protein: CASSLGHSAHQPQHF.

This chain uses TRBV25-1 with TRBJ1-5; perhaps TRBD1 as D (5 bases). The length of the CDR3 is 15 residues. CDR1 is MGHDK, CDR2 SYGVNS, per germline. V gave up 3 bases and J gave up 1 base, with 10 bases separating them. The CDR3, as DNA: TGTGCCAGCAGTGAGTCCGGGGGGAGCAATCAGCCCCAGCATTTT. Its translation: CASSESGGSNQPQHF.

The V and J genes are TRBV14 and TRBJ1-6; perhaps TRBD1 as D (6 bases). With 4 bases removed from V and 7 bases from J, the gap between germline ends came to 11 bases. CDR1 is SGHDN and CDR2 is FVKESK in the germline V gene. The length of the CDR3 is 14 residues. The CDR3 here is CASSPQTGNSPLHF. The CDR3 DNA reads as TGTGCCAGCAGCCCTCAAACAGGGAATTCACCCCTCCACTTT. The full variable domain, its missing parts supplied by reference TRBV14 and TRBJ1-6, is EAGVTQFPSHSVIEKGQTVTLRCDPISGHDNLYWYRRVMGKEIKFLLHFVKESKQDESGMPNNRFLAERTGGTYSTLKVQPAELEDSGVYFCASSPQTGNSPLHFGNGTRLTVT.

The chain uses TRBV3-1 (or the pseudogene TRBV3-2) and TRBJ1-3, with D unclear. Looked up from germline, CDR1 is LGHDT and CDR2 is YNNKEL (reference sequence). This CDR3 is 12 amino acids long. V was pared by 4 bases and J by 4 bases, with 5 bases between. CDR3 nucleotide sequence: TGTGCCAGCAGCCTAGCGGGAAACACCATATATTTT. Protein: CASSLAGNTIYF.

The rearrangement joins TRBV5-1 to TRBJ2-1, with a weak D call TRBD1 (5 bases). Germline loops: CDR1 SGHRS, CDR2 YFSETQ. V lost 2 bases and J 2 bases, leaving 11 bases between the germline ends. This CDR3 is 15 amino acids long. The CDR3 bases are TGCGCCAGCAGCTTCGGGCAGGGTCCCTACAATGAGCAGTTCTTC. Amino acid sequence: CASSFGQGPYNEQFF. The full variable domain, rest sourced from reference TRBV5-1 and TRBJ2-1, is KAGVTQTPRYLIKTRGQQVTLSCSPISGHRSVSWYQQTPGQGLQFLFEYFSETQRNKGNFPGRFSGRQFSNSRSEMNVSTLELGDSALYLCASSFGQGPYNEQFFGPGTRLTVL.

There are a few counts of this clone. The chain couples TRBV19 to TRBJ2-5, with a possible D match to TRBD2 (6 bases). The germline gives CDR1 LNHDA, CDR2 SQIVND (reference sequence). The ends were cut back, 5 bases at V and 0 bases at J, with 16 bases in the middle. The CDR3 extends over 16 amino acids. The CDR3 DNA is TGTGCCAGTAGTGTCCTACCGGGACTCGACCAAGAGACCCAGTACTTC. This sequence encodes CASSVLPGLDQETQYF. Full variable domain (rest looked up from reference TRBV19 and TRBJ2-5): DGGITQSPKYLFRKEGQNVTLSCEQNLNHDAMYWYRQDPGQGLRLIYYSQIVNDFQKGDIAEGYSVSREKKESFPLTVTSAQKNPTAFYLCASSVLPGLDQETQYFGPGTRLLVL.

The V call is TRBV2, the J call TRBJ1-2, with a tentative D call TRBD1 (5 bases). V was cut by 3 bases and J by 5 bases, with 19 bases left in between. Per the germline V gene, CDR1 is SNHLY and CDR2 is FYNNEI. CDR3 length: 16 residues. For the CDR3, the DNA is TGTGCCAGCAGTGAGCGGGAGTGGCAGGGTGTGTATGGCTACACCTTC. Translated, it gives CASSEREWQGVYGYTF.

This rearrangement joins TRBV5-4 to TRBJ2-7, with D possibly being TRBD2 (5 bases). The CDR3 runs to 15 residues. The V gene lost 3 bases and the J gene lost 4 bases, with 17 bases spanning the gap. Germline V gene lookup returns CDR1 SGHNT and CDR2 YYREEE (reference sequence). CDR3 in amino acids: CASSSPGREFYEQYF. The CDR3 coding sequence is TGTGCCAGCAGCTCCCCCGGACGGGAATTTTACGAGCAGTACTTC.

This clone occurred once. This chain links TRBV27 with TRBJ2-7, with D unresolved. The CDR3 has 16 residues. Trimming took off 0 bases at V and 0 bases at J, with 12 bases between the two ends. CDR1 is MNHEY, CDR2 SMNVEV, per germline (reference sequence). The CDR3 loop is CASSLSSSVSSYEQYF. The CDR3 nucleotides read TGTGCCAGCAGTTTATCGAGCTCGGTTAGCTCCTACGAGCAGTACTTC.

This clone was seen just once. The chain joins TRBV5-1 to TRBJ2-7, with 10 nucleotides matching TRBD2. There are 14 residues in the CDR3. Germline V CDR1 and CDR2: SGHRS, YFSETQ. Unmatched junction bases numbered 4, after V lost 4 bases and J lost 3 bases. CDR3 coding DNA: TGCGCCAGCAGCCCTAGCGGGGGTGACTACGAGCAGTACTTC. It encodes CASSPSGGDYEQYF.

V and J are TRBV9 and TRBJ1-1, with 7 positions matching TRBD1. Germline-derived CDR1 and CDR2 are SGDLS and YYNGEE. The CDR3 contains 15 residues. The V and J ends lost 2 bases and 1 base, in that order; junction bases with no gene match: 5. The CDR3 spells CASSVEGAANTEAFF. The DNA for the CDR3 is TGTGCCAGCAGCGTCGAGGGGGCGGCGAACACTGAAGCTTTCTTT.

This clone has just a few counts. The chain recombines TRBV2 with TRBJ2-1; the D is unclear. This CDR3 has 12 amino acids. Deletions cut 6 bases from V and 6 bases from J, with 9 bases between. CDR1 and CDR2 from the germline V gene are SNHLY and FYNNEI. The DNA of the CDR3 is TGTGCCAGCAGCCGAACTCCCAATGAGCAGTTCTTC. As protein: CASSRTPNEQFF.

V and J are TRBV6-5 and TRBJ2-7, with D possibly matching TRBD1 (6 bases). The CDR3 length is 13 residues. Per the germline V gene, CDR1 is MNHEY and CDR2 is SVGAGI. V dropped 6 bases and J dropped 2 bases, with 11 bases sitting between them. The CDR3 is CASRRGMAYEQYF. CDR3 in DNA: TGTGCCAGCAGAAGGGGGATGGCCTACGAGCAGTACTTC.

V gene TRBV5-1 combines with J gene TRBJ2-5; 8 nucleotides align to TRBD2. With V trimmed by 5 bases and J by 4 bases, 10 bases remained unmatched. This CDR3 has 15 amino acids. Per germline, CDR1 SGHRS and CDR2 YFSETQ. The CDR3: CASRPGGAGAETQYF. CDR3 in DNA: TGCGCCAGCAGGCCCGGGGGAGCGGGGGCAGAGACCCAGTACTTC.

The chain combines TRBV30 with TRBJ2-5; no reliable D call. V dropped 4 bases and J dropped 4 bases, with 13 bases sitting between them. Per germline, CDR1 GTSNPN and CDR2 SVGIG (reference sequence). This CDR3 has 13 residues. As DNA, the CDR3 is TGTGCCTGGATGGGTGACTCACGAGAGACCCAGTACTTC. This translates into CAWMGDSRETQYF.

The chain carries TRBV7-3 and TRBJ2-1; D call uncertain. The CDR3 totals 12 residues. Looked up from germline, CDR1 is SGHTA and CDR2 is FQGTGA. V was cut by 5 bases and J by 6 bases, with 8 bases left in between. DNA of the CDR3: TGTGCCAGCAGCCCTGACTCCAATGAGCAGTTCTTC. Translating gives CASSPDSNEQFF.

The rearrangement uses TRBV27 and TRBJ1-5; D is perhaps TRBD1 (6 bases). The CDR3 spans 14 residues. The V gene's germline CDR1 is MNHEY and CDR2 SMNVEV (reference sequence). V was pared by 5 bases and J by 7 bases, with 15 bases between. The CDR3 DNA sequence: TGTGCCAGCAGTACCTACAGGGCTGACCAGCCCCAGCATTTT. Amino acid sequence: CASSTYRADQPQHF.

The chain links TRBV6-1 to TRBJ1-4; a weak D match, TRBD1 (6 bases). V gave up 3 bases and J gave up 8 bases, with 13 bases separating them. The CDR3 is 14 residues long. Germline V gene sequence: CDR1 MNHNS, CDR2 SASEGT. The CDR3 loop reads CASSDHRVGEKLFF. The CDR3 region has the DNA TGTGCCAGCAGTGATCACAGGGTAGGGGAAAAACTGTTTTTT.